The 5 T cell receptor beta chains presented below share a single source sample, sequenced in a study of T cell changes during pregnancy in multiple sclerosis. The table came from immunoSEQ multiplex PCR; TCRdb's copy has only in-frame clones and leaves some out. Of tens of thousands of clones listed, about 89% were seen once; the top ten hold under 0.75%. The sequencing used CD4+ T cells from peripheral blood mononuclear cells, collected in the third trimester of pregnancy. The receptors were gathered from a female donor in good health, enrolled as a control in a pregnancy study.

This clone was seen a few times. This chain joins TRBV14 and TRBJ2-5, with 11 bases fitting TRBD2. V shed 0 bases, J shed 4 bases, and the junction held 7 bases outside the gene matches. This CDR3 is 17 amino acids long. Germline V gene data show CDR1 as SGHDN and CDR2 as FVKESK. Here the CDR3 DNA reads TGTGCCAGCAGCCAAGAAGGGGTAGCGGGGGGGCGAGAGACCCAGTACTTC. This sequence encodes CASSQEGVAGGRETQYF.

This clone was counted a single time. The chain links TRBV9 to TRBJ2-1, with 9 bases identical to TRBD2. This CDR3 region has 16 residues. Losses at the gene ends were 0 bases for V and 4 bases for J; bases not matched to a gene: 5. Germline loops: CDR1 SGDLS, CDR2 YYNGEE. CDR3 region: CASSVELGLAYNEQFF. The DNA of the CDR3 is TGTGCCAGCAGCGTAGAGTTGGGACTAGCATACAATGAGCAGTTCTTC.

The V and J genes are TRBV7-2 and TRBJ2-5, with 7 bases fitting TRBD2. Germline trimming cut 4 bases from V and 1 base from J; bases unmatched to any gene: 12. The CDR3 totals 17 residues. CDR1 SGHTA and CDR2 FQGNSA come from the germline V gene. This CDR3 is CASSSGRSGIFQETQYF. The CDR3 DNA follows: TGTGCCAGCAGCTCCGGGCGGAGCGGGATCTTCCAAGAGACCCAGTACTTC. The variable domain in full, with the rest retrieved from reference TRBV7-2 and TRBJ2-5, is GAGVSQSPSNKVTEKGKDVELRCDPISGHTALYWYRQSLGQGLEFLIYFQGNSAPDKSGLPSDRFSAERTGGSVSTLTIQRTQQEDSAVYLCASSSGRSGIFQETQYFGPGTRLLVL.

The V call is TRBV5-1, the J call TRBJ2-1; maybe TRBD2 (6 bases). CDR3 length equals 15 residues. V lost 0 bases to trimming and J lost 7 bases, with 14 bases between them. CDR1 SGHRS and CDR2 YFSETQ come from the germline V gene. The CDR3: CASSLVSGAGNEQFF. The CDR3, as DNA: TGCGCCAGCAGCTTGGTCTCGGGAGCGGGTAATGAGCAGTTCTTC.

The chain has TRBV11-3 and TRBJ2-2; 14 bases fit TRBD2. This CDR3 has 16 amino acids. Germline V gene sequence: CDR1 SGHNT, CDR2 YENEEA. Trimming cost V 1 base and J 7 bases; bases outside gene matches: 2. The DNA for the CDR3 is TGTGCCAGCAGCTTAGGACTAGCGGGAGGGGACGGGGAGCTGTTTTTT. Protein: CASSLGLAGGDGELFF. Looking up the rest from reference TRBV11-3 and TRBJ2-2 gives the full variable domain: EAGVVQSPRYKIIEKKQPVAFWCNPISGHNTLYWYLQNLGQGPELLIRYENEEAVDDSQLPKDRFSAERLKGVDSTLKIQPAELGDSAVYLCASSLGLAGGDGELFFGEGSRLTVL.